This T cell receptor beta chain was identified during a study of T cell responses to AZD1222 COVID-19 vaccine. The assay was immunoSEQ multiplex PCR, and TCRdb's table has in-frame clones only and misses some. The profile shows about 110,000 clones, roughly 90% of them singletons. J gave up 7 bases and V 4 bases, and 8 bases lay outside the gene matches. In germline, CDR1 is SEHNR, CDR2 FQNEAQ (reference sequence). The CDR3 contains 15 residues. This receptor was obtained from an adult who received the AZD1222 COVID-19 vaccine. The sample here was peripheral blood, taken 28 days after the second AZD1222 dose. The chain recombines TRBV7-9 with TRBJ1-5, with 9 bases lining up with TRBD1. This CDR3 is CASSYGGTGQQPQHF. CDR3 sequence (DNA): TGTGCCAGCAGCTACGGGGGGACAGGGCAACAGCCCCAGCATTTT.